This T cell receptor beta chain is from a study of brain T cells in children with intractable seizures. Between the trimmed V and J ends, which lost 5 bases and 7 bases, there was a span of 12 bases. The CDR3 has 13 amino acids. The repertoire was sequenced with immunoSEQ multiplex PCR; TCRdb's copy has only in-frame clones and lacks some. The table has 300,000 to 400,000 clones, over 90% seen once; the top ten hold 5.5% to 6%. Time point: blood from clinic visit 5 months post-surgery; TSC patient then seizure free. Surgery cases with the highest brain T cell transcript signatures were chosen for sequencing. Before surgery, patients took at least one anti-epileptic drug.

This sequence joins TRBV12-3 or TRBV12-4 and TRBJ1-5, with D perhaps TRBD1 (5 bases). The sequence came from a boy less than two years old with tuberous sclerosis and intractable seizures. This sample comprised peripheral blood, obtained roughly 5 months after surgery. In nucleotides, the CDR3 is TGTGCCAGCAGTCCGGGGGAGGGACAGCCCCAGCATTTT. Translation: CASSPGEGQPQHF.